These 31 T cell receptor beta chains came from one sample sequenced in a study of blood T cells in healthy people across ages (dated by TCRdb to about 2015). The library relied on 5' RACE. The data were produced on an Illumina HiSeq 2500. A second PCR of about 6 to 11 cycles was run with a J-beta primer mix and a sample-barcoded 5' primer. TCRdb reworked the public reads: Q25 trimming with fastp, MiXCR clone assembly, productive beta chains retained. Rows are combined by CDR3 protein, so each entry shows the most common genes and DNA. This sample gives 1.5 million to 1.8 million distinct CDR3 sequences in total; roughly 43% of them show up just once. The top ten clonotypes cover roughly 3.7% of the sample. The material sequenced was blood. The receptors shown here come from a woman in her late teens or twenties in good health.

This clonotype has only a few counts. The chain combines TRBV12-5 with TRBJ1-2; D not resolved. V dropped 1 base and J dropped 2 bases, with 5 bases sitting between them. CDR1 is LGHNT and CDR2 is FRNRAP in the germline V gene. CDR3 size: 13 residues. The CDR3 DNA follows: TGTGCTAGTGGTTTGGGACTGAACTATGGCTACACCTTC. Protein sequence: CASGLGLNYGYTF.

The rearrangement links TRBV2 to TRBJ2-3; D uncertain. The CDR3 extends over 14 amino acids. Germline V CDR1 and CDR2: SNHLY, FYNNEI. Between the trimmed V and J ends, which lost 6 bases and 3 bases, there was a span of 13 bases. The CDR3: CASRPGLWTDTQYF. The CDR3 bases are TGTGCCAGCAGGCCGGGCCTTTGGACAGATACGCAGTATTTT. Full variable domain (rest looked up from reference TRBV2 and TRBJ2-3): EPEVTQTPSHQVTQMGQEVILRCVPISNHLYFYWYRQILGQKVEFLVSFYNNEISEKSEIFDDQFSVERPDGSNFTLKIRSTKLEDSAMYFCASRPGLWTDTQYFGPGTRLTVL.

The chain combines TRBV12-3 or TRBV12-4 with TRBJ1-4; D unclear. The CDR3 covers 12 residues. Trimming removed 3 bases from V and 6 bases from J, with 5 bases in between. Here the CDR3 DNA reads TGTGCCAGCAGTTTGGTGGATGAAAAACTGTTTTTT. Translating it yields CASSLVDEKLFF.

The chain has TRBV15 and TRBJ2-7, with TRBD1 matching 8 bases. After removal of 1 base from V and 3 bases from J, the junction contained 11 bases not matched to a gene. This CDR3 has 17 amino acids. Per the germline V gene, CDR1 is LNHNV and CDR2 is YYDKDF (reference sequence). CDR3 loop: CATSRVSPGQVLYEQYF. The CDR3 region has the DNA TGTGCCACCAGCAGAGTATCGCCGGGACAGGTCCTCTACGAGCAGTACTTC.

This clonotype was detected a few times. The chain recombines TRBV10-3 with TRBJ2-7; perhaps TRBD2 as D (5 bases). The assigned J gene may be wrong: the sequence end matches TRBJ2-5 better. CDR3 length equals 16 residues. CDR1 is ENHRY, CDR2 SYGVKD, per germline. The CDR3 nucleotides read TGTGCCATCAGTGAGTCGAGTAGGCATCCGGCGGGGACCCAGTACTTC. This gives the protein CAISESSRHPAGTQYF.

The genes are TRBV10-3 and TRBJ2-5, with TRBD1 matching over 8 bases. CDR3 size: 15 residues. CDR1 and CDR2 (germline): ENHRY, SYGVKD. V lost 2 bases and J lost 0; bases outside the gene matches: 2. As DNA, the CDR3 is TGTGCCATCAGTGAGCCAGGGGGCAACCAAGAGACCCAGTACTTC. This translates into CAISEPGGNQETQYF.

The chain is built from TRBV9 and TRBJ2-1, with D unclear. The CDR3 has 16 amino acids. Looked up from germline, CDR1 is SGDLS and CDR2 is YYNGEE. V was pared by 0 bases and J by 0 bases, with 10 bases between. CDR3 DNA: TGTGCCAGCAGCGTAGAGGGTGCCAGCTCCTACAATGAGCAGTTCTTC. This sequence encodes CASSVEGASSYNEQFF.

The rearrangement links TRBV6-1 to TRBJ2-1; the D gene could be TRBD1 or TRBD2 (5 bases each). V shed 7 bases and J shed 5 bases, with 24 bases lying between them. Germline values: CDR1 MNHNS, CDR2 SASEGT. This CDR3 spans 17 amino acids. In DNA, the CDR3 is TGTGCCAGCACCCATTTATGGTCAGGGCGGGTGCACAATGAGCAGTTCTTC. Translated: CASTHLWSGRVHNEQFF.

This sequence joins TRBV4-1 and TRBJ1-5, with D unresolved. Germline V lookup: CDR1 MGHRA, CDR2 YSYEKL. Between the trimmed V and J ends, which lost 1 base and 3 bases, there was a span of 13 bases. This CDR3 region has 16 residues. The CDR3, as DNA: TGCGCCAGCAGCCAAGGGGATCAAATCCACAATCAGCCCCAGCATTTT. Translating gives CASSQGDQIHNQPQHF.

This clonotype has only a few counts. This chain joins TRBV6-1 and TRBJ1-2; D not certain. CDR3 length: 17 residues. Trimming removed 7 bases at V and 5 bases at J, with 26 bases between. Per the germline V gene, CDR1 is MNHNS and CDR2 is SASEGT. In DNA, the CDR3 is TGTGCCAGCACCGACAAGAGACGGACTATTCAACGGTATGGCTACACCTTC. This encodes CASTDKRRTIQRYGYTF.

This clonotype occurred a few times. The chain has TRBV25-1 and TRBJ2-7; no firm D call. V lost 3 bases to trimming and J lost 4 bases, with 16 bases between them. Per germline, CDR1 MGHDK and CDR2 SYGVNS. The CDR3 runs to 15 residues. For the CDR3, the DNA is TGTGCCAGCAGTGATCCCGCGCTCTATGGGTACGAGCAGTACTTC. Encoded protein: CASSDPALYGYEQYF.

The chain recombines TRBV15 with TRBJ2-5; TRBD1 aligns across 7 bases. The J call may be faulty, since TRBJ2-7 better matches the DNA end. The germline gives CDR1 LNHNV, CDR2 YYDKDF (reference sequence). There are 14 residues in the CDR3. The CDR3 here is CATSSDRVVYEQYF. In DNA form, the CDR3 reads TGTGCCACCAGCAGTGACAGGGTGGTCTACGAGCAGTACTTC.

The chain has TRBV12-5 and TRBJ2-5; 8 bases are a match to TRBD1. Germline values: CDR1 LGHNT, CDR2 FRNRAP. V was clipped by 0 bases and J by 4 bases; unmatched bases: 7. The CDR3 runs to 16 residues. CDR3 in amino acids: CASGLVITGQVETQYF. The DNA for the CDR3 is TGTGCTAGTGGTTTGGTAATTACGGGACAGGTAGAGACCCAGTACTTC.

This clonotype came up a few times. The chain carries TRBV4-1 and TRBJ2-7, with D possibly being TRBD2 (7 bases). CDR1 is MGHRA, CDR2 YSYEKL, per germline. Trimming removed 0 bases from V and 2 bases from J, with 20 bases in between. The CDR3 length is 18 residues. The DNA of the CDR3 is TGCGCCAGCAGCCAAGATCTAAGGGGGGGACCTCTTACCTACGAGCAGTACTTC. Protein product: CASSQDLRGGPLTYEQYF.

This chain uses TRBV7-2 with TRBJ1-1; possible D gene TRBD1, 5 bases. CDR3 length: 15 residues. Germline CDR1 and CDR2: SGHTA and FQGNSA. With 4 bases removed from V and 1 base from J, the gap between germline ends came to 13 bases. CDR3 region: CASSWRGQKNTEAFF. The CDR3 coding sequence is TGTGCCAGCAGCTGGCGGGGCCAGAAGAACACTGAAGCTTTCTTT.

This clonotype was picked up a small number of times. The genes are TRBV5-6 and TRBJ2-3; D unresolved. This CDR3 contains 15 residues. V dropped 2 bases and J dropped 0 bases, with 10 bases sitting between them. Germline CDR1 SGHDT, CDR2 YYEEEE. The CDR3 DNA follows: TGTGCCAGCAGCTTTGAAGGTTATAGCACAGATACGCAGTATTTT. Translation: CASSFEGYSTDTQYF. Together with reference TRBV5-6 and TRBJ2-3, the CDR3 gives the full variable domain: DAGVTQSPTHLIKTRGQQVTLRCSPKSGHDTVSWYQQALGQGPQFIFQYYEEEERQRGNFPDRFSGHQFPNYSSELNVNALLLGDSALYLCASSFEGYSTDTQYFGPGTRLTVL.

The chain joins TRBV21-1 to TRBJ2-1; TRBD1, as called in the table, went unchecked against the DNA. TRBV21-1 is a known pseudogene. The CDR3 has 15 amino acids. The CDR3 reads CASRSGANSYNEQFF. CDR3 nucleotide sequence: TGTGCCAGCCGCTCGGGCGCGAACTCCTACAATGAGCAGTTCTTC.

In this sample, this clonotype turned up a few times. The chain is built from TRBV29-1 and TRBJ2-7; D is possibly TRBD1 (5 bases). Trimming cost V 6 bases and J 4 bases, with 16 bases left between them. Germline values: CDR1 SQVTM, CDR2 ANQGSEA. This CDR3 is 13 amino acids long. The DNA of the CDR3 is TGCAGCGTCACAGGTACGATGACTTACGAGCAGTACTTC. Protein product: CSVTGTMTYEQYF.

CDR3 in amino acids: CASSRGPEETQYF. The CDR3 region has the DNA TGTGCCAGCAGCAGGGGGCCGGAGGAGACCCAGTACTTC. This rearrangement joins TRBV12-3 or TRBV12-4 to TRBJ2-7; 8 nucleotides align to TRBD1. The J call may be in error: the DNA end matches TRBJ2-5 better. There are 13 residues in the CDR3.

There are a few counts of this clonotype. The chain employs TRBV7-8 and TRBJ2-1; D perhaps matches TRBD2 (5 bases). The CDR3 is made up of 17 amino acids. The germline V gene encodes CDR1 SGHVS and CDR2 FQNEAQ. V lost 5 bases to trimming and J lost 0 bases, with 17 bases between them. In DNA form, the CDR3 reads TGTGCCAGCAGCATTCAGGACTGGTTCAGCTCCTACAATGAGCAGTTCTTC. This encodes CASSIQDWFSSYNEQFF.

This clonotype has more than one count but fewer than ten. The chain employs TRBV5-1 and TRBJ1-1, with D perhaps matching TRBD1 (6 bases). Germline V lookup: CDR1 SGHRS, CDR2 YFSETQ. The CDR3 extends over 16 amino acids. The V and J ends lost 5 bases and 1 base respectively, with 18 bases between them. The DNA for the CDR3 is TGCGCCAGCAGACACACAGGGAGAAGGGGGAACACTGAAGCTTTCTTT. The encoded protein is CASRHTGRRGNTEAFF.

This clonotype showed up just a few times. A read error is possible here, since a much larger clone lies one base away. V and J are TRBV10-3 and TRBJ2-5; TRBD1 is a possible D gene (6 bases). The CDR3 extends over 12 amino acids. Germline CDR1 is ENHRY and CDR2 is SYGVKD. Trimming cost V 7 bases and J 11 bases, with 17 bases left between them. The CDR3 loop is CAITPGGHEQYF. The CDR3 DNA reads TGTGCCATCACCCCTGGGGGACATGAGCAGTACTTC.

This clonotype occurred many times. This sequence joins TRBV6-6 and TRBJ2-1; a possible D gene is TRBD2 (6 bases). V lost 8 bases, J lost 7 bases, and 18 bases lay in between. The CDR3 sequence is 14 residues long. Germline CDR1 MNHNY, CDR2 SVGAGI (reference sequence). CDR3 nucleotide sequence: TGTGCCAGCTCTGAGTTCTCGGGGAGGAATGAGCAGTTCTTC. Its protein product is CASSEFSGRNEQFF.

V and J are TRBV5-1 and TRBJ2-1, with unresolved D. CDR1 and CDR2 (germline): SGHRS, YFSETQ. V gave up 2 bases and J gave up 4 bases, with 16 bases separating them. The CDR3 runs to 16 residues. Here the CDR3 DNA reads TGCGCCAGCAGCTTCCCGCGCACACGACCTTACAATGAGCAGTTCTTC. The encoded protein is CASSFPRTRPYNEQFF.

The gene calls are TRBV12-3 or TRBV12-4 and TRBJ2-7; TRBD2 is a possible D gene (6 bases). V lost 5 bases and J lost 12, with 29 bases in between. The CDR3 is 16 residues long. DNA of the CDR3: TGTGCCAGCAGTGCCGACCAGGAGGACTACCAAGAGACCCGGTACTTC. Amino acids: CASSADQEDYQETRYF.

This sequence joins TRBV4-1 and TRBJ1-2; 7 bases fit TRBD1. J lost 3 bases, V lost 3 bases, and 7 bases had no gene match. Germline CDR1 is MGHRA and CDR2 is YSYEKL. The CDR3 is 15 amino acids. The CDR3 here is CASSQLGQADYGYTF. The CDR3 DNA reads TGCGCCAGCAGCCAGCTAGGACAGGCGGACTATGGCTACACCTTC.

V is TRBV28 and J is TRBJ2-5; maybe TRBD1 (6 bases). Gene TRBJ2-7 matches the end of the DNA better, so the J call may be wrong. CDR1 MDHEN and CDR2 SYDVKM come from the germline V gene. The CDR3 runs to 14 residues. CDR3 sequence (DNA): TGTGCCAGCAGGCCCCTAGGGGGTCTGGACGAGCAGTACTTC. Translation gives CASRPLGGLDEQYF.

The chain links TRBV5-1 to TRBJ2-1; TRBD2 is a possible D gene (8 bases). This CDR3 comprises 16 residues. V lost 1 base, J lost 7 bases, and 18 bases lay in between. The V gene's germline CDR1 is SGHRS and CDR2 YFSETQ. The DNA of the CDR3 is TGCGCCAGCAGCTTGATACAGGGGACTAGGGGGAATGAGCAGTTCTTC. It is translated as CASSLIQGTRGNEQFF.

This clonotype was seen a few times. This chain uses TRBV20-1 with TRBJ2-3; D tentatively fits TRBD1 or TRBD2 (5 bases each). Germline CDR1 and CDR2: DFQATT and SNEGSKA (reference sequence). This CDR3 has 16 amino acids. V lost 0 bases and J 5 bases, leaving 18 bases between the germline ends. The CDR3 region has the DNA TGCAGTGCTAGAGATCGAACGGGGCAGAAGGGAGATACGCAGTATTTT. Its protein is CSARDRTGQKGDTQYF.

This clonotype has only a few counts. The chain combines TRBV20-1 with TRBJ1-1; 9 bases align to TRBD1. V was clipped by 3 bases and J by 0 bases; unmatched bases: 5. The CDR3 runs 15 residues. Germline CDR1 DFQATT, CDR2 SNEGSKA (reference sequence). The CDR3 sequence: CSASGGTGMNTEAFF. DNA of the CDR3: TGCAGTGCTAGTGGAGGGACAGGGATGAACACTGAAGCTTTCTTT.

The rearrangement links TRBV6-6 to TRBJ2-1; the match to TRBD2 covers 7 bases. TRBJ2-7 matches the DNA end more closely, so the J call is doubtful. CDR3 length: 15 residues. Germline V gene lookup returns CDR1 MNHNY and CDR2 SVGAGI (reference sequence). CDR3 DNA sequence: TGTGCCAGCAGTTACGACGCGGGAGTGTACAATGAGCAGTACTTC. Encoded protein: CASSYDAGVYNEQYF.